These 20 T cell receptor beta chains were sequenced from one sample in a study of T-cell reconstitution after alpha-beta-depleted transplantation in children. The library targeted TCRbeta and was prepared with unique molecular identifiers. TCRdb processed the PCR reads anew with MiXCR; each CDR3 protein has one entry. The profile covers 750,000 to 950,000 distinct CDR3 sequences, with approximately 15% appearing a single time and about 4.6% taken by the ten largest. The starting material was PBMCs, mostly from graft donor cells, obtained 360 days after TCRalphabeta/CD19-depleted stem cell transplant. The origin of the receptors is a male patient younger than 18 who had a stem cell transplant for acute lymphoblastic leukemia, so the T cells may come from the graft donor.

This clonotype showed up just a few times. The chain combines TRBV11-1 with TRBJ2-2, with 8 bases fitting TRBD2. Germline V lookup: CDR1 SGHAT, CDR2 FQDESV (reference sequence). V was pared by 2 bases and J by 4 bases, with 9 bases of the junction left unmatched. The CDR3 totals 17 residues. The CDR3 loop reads CASSLRSGGRPTGELFF. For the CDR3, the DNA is TGTGCCAGCAGCTTAAGGTCCGGCGGGAGGCCCACCGGGGAGCTGTTTTTT.

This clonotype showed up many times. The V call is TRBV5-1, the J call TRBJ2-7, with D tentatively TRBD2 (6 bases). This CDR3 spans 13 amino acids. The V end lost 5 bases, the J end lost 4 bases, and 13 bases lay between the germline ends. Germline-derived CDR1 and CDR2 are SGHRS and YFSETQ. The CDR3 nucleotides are TGCGCCAGCAGAGTAGCGGACCATTACGAGCAGTACTTC. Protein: CASRVADHYEQYF.

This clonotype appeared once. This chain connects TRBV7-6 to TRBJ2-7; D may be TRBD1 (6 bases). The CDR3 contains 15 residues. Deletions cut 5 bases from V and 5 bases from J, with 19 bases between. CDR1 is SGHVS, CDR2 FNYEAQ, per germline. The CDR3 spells CASSLLGGLRHEQYF. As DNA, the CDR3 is TGTGCCAGCAGCCTTTTAGGGGGATTGAGACACGAGCAGTACTTC. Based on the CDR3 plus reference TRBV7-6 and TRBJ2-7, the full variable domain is GAGVSQSPRYKVTKRGQDVALRCDPISGHVSLYWYRQALGQGPEFLTYFNYEAQQDKSGLPNDRFSAERPEGSISTLTIQRTEQRDSAMYRCASSLLGGLRHEQYFGPGTRLTVT.

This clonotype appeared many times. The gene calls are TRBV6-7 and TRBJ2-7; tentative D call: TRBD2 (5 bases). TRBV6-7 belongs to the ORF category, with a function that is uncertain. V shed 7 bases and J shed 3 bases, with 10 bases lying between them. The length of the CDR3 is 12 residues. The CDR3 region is CASTTRDYEQYF. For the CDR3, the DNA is TGTGCCAGCACTACTAGGGACTACGAGCAGTACTTC.

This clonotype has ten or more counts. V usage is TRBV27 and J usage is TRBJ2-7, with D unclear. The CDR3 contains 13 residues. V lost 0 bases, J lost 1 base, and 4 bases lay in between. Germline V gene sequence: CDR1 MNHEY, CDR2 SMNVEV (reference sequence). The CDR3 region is CASSLSTSYEQYF. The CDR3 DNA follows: TGTGCCAGCAGTTTATCTACGTCCTACGAGCAGTACTTC.

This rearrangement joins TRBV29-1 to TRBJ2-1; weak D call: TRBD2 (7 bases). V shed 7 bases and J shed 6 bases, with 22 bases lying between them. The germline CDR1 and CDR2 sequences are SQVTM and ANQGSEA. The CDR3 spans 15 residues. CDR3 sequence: CSALGFRGGINEQFF. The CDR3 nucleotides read TGCAGCGCCTTAGGTTTCAGGGGAGGGATCAATGAGCAGTTCTTC.

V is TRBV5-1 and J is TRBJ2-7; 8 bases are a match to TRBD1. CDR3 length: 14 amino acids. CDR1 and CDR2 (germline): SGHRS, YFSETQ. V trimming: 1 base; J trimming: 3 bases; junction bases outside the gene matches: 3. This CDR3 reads CASSLRTGYYEQYF. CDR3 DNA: TGCGCCAGCAGCTTGAGGACAGGGTACTACGAGCAGTACTTC.

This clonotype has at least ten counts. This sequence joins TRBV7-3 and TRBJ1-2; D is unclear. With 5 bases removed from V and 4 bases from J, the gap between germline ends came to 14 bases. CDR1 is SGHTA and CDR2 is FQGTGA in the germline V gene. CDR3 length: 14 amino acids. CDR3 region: CASSIDGGLYGYTF. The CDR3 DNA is TGTGCCAGCAGCATAGACGGTGGGCTCTATGGCTACACCTTC.

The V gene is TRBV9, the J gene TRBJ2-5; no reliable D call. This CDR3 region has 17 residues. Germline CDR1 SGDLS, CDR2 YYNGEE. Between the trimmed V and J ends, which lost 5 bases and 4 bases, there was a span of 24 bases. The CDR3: CASSVSAGGPVPETQYF. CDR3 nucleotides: TGTGCCAGCAGTGTTTCCGCAGGTGGCCCCGTCCCAGAGACCCAGTACTTC.

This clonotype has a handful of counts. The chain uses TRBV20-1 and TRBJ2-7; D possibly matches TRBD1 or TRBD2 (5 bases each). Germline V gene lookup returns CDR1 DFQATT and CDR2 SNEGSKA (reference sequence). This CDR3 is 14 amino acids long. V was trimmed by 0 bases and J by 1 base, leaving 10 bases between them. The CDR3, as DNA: TGCAGTGCTAGAGATGGTGGGGGATCCTACGAGCAGTACTTC. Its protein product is CSARDGGGSYEQYF.

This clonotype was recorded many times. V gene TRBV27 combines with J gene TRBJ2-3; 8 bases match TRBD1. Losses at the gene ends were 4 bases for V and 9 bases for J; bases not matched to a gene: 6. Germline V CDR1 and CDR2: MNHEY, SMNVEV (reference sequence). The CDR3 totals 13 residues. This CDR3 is CASSYIQGDTQYF. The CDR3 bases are TGTGCCAGCAGTTATATACAGGGGGACACGCAGTATTTT.

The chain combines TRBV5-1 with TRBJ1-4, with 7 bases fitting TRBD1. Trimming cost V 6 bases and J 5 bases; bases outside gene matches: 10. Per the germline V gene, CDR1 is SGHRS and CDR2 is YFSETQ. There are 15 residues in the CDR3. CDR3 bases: TGCGCCAGCAAAAAAACGGGACAGAAGAATGAAAAACTGTTTTTT. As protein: CASKKTGQKNEKLFF.

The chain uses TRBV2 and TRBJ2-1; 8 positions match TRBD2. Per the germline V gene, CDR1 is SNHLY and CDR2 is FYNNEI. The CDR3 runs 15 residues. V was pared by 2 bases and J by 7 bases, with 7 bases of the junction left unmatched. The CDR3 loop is CASSEQLADFNEQFF. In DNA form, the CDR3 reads TGTGCCAGCAGTGAACAACTAGCGGACTTTAATGAGCAGTTCTTC.

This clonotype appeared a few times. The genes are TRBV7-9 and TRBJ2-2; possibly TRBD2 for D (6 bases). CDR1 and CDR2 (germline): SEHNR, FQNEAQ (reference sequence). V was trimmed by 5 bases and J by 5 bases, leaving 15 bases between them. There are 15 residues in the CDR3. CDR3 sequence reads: CASSLSGPRTGELFF. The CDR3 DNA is TGTGCCAGCAGCCTAAGCGGGCCCAGGACCGGGGAGCTGTTTTTT.

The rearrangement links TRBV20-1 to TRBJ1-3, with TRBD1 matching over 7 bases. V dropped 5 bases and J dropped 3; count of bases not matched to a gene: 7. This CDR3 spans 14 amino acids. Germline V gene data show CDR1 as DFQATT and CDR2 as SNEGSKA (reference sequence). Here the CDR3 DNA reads TGCAGTGCTCCCGACAGGGCGAATGGAAACACCATATATTTT. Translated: CSAPDRANGNTIYF.

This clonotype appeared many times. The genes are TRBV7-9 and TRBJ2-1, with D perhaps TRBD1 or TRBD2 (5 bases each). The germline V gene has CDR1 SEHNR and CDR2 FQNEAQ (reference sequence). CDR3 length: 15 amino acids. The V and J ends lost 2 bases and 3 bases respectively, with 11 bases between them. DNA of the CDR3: TGTGCCAGCAGCTTAAGTTGGGACCACTACAATGAGCAGTTCTTC. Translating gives CASSLSWDHYNEQFF.

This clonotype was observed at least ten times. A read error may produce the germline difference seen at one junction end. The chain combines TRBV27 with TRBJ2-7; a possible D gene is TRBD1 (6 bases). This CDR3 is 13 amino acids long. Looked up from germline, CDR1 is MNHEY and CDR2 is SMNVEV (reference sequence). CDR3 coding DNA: TGCGCCAGCAGCTCGGACAGTTCCTACGAGCAGTACTTC. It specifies CASSSDSSYEQYF.

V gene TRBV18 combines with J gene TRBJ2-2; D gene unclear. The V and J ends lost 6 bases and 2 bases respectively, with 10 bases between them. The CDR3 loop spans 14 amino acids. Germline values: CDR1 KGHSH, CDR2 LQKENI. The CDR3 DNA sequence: TGTGCCAGCTCTGACTGGGGTAACACCGGGGAGCTGTTTTTT. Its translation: CASSDWGNTGELFF.

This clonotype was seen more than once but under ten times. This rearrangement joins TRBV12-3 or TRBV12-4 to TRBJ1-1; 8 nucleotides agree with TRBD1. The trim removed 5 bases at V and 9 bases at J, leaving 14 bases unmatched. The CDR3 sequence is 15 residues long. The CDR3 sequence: CASSPARQGLTKAFF. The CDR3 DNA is TGTGCCAGCAGTCCTGCAAGACAGGGGCTGACAAAAGCTTTCTTT.

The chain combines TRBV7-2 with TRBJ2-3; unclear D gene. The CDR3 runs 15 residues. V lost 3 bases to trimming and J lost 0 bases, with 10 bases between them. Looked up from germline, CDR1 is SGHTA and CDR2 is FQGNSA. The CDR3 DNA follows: TGTGCCAGCAGCTTTACCCACCTCAGCACAGATACGCAGTATTTT. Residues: CASSFTHLSTDTQYF.